This T cell receptor beta chain originates from a study of human T cells and chemical hapten exposure. For the study at large: Reading of the patch tests, which applied 0.01% DPC to the upper back, occurred at 6 days.

General study findings and limits: DPC sensitization did not alter TCRs above 1 in 1000 frequency.

TCRdb reprocessed the RACE reads with MiXCR, giving one entry per CDR3 protein. The table lists more than 250,000 distinct CDR3 sequences, around 7.7% of them singletons. V was pared by 4 bases and J by 2 bases, with 15 bases between. This CDR3 has 16 residues. Germline V lookup: CDR1 LGHNA, CDR2 YSLEER. The sample's time point: pre-sensitization, week 0. Specified treatment: therapeutic diphenylcyclopropenone sensitization with weekly scalp DPC. This clonotype was recorded a few times. The antigen is undetermined. The sequencing here drew on whole blood, taken in connection with sensitization to the hapten diphenylcyclopropenone (DPC). The chain recombines TRBV4-3 with TRBJ2-1; D not resolved. The TCR was taken from a man aged 18 to 29 with alopecia areata. Some clones in this sample may be carry-over from other donors' samples. DNA of the CDR3: TGCGCCAGCAGCCCTCAGGACGGAAAGGCCTACAATGAGCAGTTCTTC. This gives the protein CASSPQDGKAYNEQFF.